These 9 T cell receptor beta chains were all obtained from the same sample, sequenced in a study of blood T cell repertoires in COVID-19. Sequenced by immunoSEQ multiplex PCR; TCRdb stores in-frame clones only, minus some. The profile covers about 440,000 clones, with 90% appearing a single time and 0.6% taken by the ten largest. Sequences were obtained from PBMCs or T cells enriched from blood (not recorded which). The receptors derive from a young man who had recovered from COVID-19.

This chain joins TRBV10-3 and TRBJ1-4; D might be TRBD1 (5 bases). V dropped 7 bases and J dropped 8 bases, with 14 bases sitting between them. The CDR3 spans 13 residues. The germline V gene encodes CDR1 ENHRY and CDR2 SYGVKD. CDR3 DNA: TGTGCCATCAACGGTGGGGCGTCCGAAAAACTGTTTTTT. Translated: CAINGGASEKLFF.

The chain recombines TRBV7-9 with TRBJ1-1; 9 bases agree with TRBD1. Germline CDR1 is SEHNR and CDR2 is FQNEAQ (reference sequence). V lost 5 bases, J lost 3 bases, and 7 bases stayed unmatched. The CDR3 has 15 residues. CDR3 amino acids: CASSTDRDRDTEAFF. As DNA, the CDR3 is TGTGCCAGCAGCACGGACCGGGACAGGGACACTGAAGCTTTCTTT. Using reference TRBV7-9 and TRBJ1-1 for the parts outside the CDR3, the full variable domain is DTGVSQNPRHKITKRGQNVTFRCDPISEHNRLYWYRQTLGQGPEFLTYFQNEAQLEKSRLLSDRFSAERPKGSFSTLEIQRTEQGDSAMYLCASSTDRDRDTEAFFGQGTRLTVV.

The gene calls are TRBV11-2 and TRBJ2-5; TRBD2 matches at 10 bases. Unmatched junction bases numbered 7, after V lost 6 bases and J lost 3 bases. The CDR3 has 15 amino acids. CDR1 and CDR2 from the germline V gene are SGHAT and FQNNGV. Written as DNA, the CDR3 is TGTGCCAGCAGGAGGACTAGCGGAATTAAAGAGACCCAGTACTTC. Protein product: CASRRTSGIKETQYF.

This chain uses TRBV9 with TRBJ1-5; D perhaps matches TRBD1 (5 bases). Germline assignment: CDR1 SGDLS and CDR2 YYNGEE. The CDR3 extends over 14 amino acids. The V and J ends lost 4 bases and 4 bases respectively, with 12 bases between them. CDR3: CASSMGGWNQPQHF. CDR3 bases: TGTGCCAGCAGCATGGGGGGTTGGAATCAGCCCCAGCATTTT. Looking up the rest from reference TRBV9 and TRBJ1-5 gives the full variable domain: DSGVTQTPKHLITATGQRVTLRCSPRSGDLSVYWYQQSLDQGLQFLIQYYNGEERAKGNILERFSAQQFPDLHSELNLSSLELGDSALYFCASSMGGWNQPQHFGDGTRLSIL.

Here the CDR3 reads CAGAAGTSLGEGGYTF. DNA of the CDR3: TGTGCCGGGGCGGCGGGGACAAGCCTAGGGGAGGGGGGCTACACCTTC. The chain has TRBV27 and TRBJ1-2; D possibly corresponds to TRBD1 (6 bases). Per germline, CDR1 MNHEY and CDR2 SMNVEV (reference sequence). The CDR3 totals 16 residues. Trimming took off 11 bases at V and 8 bases at J, with 30 bases between the two ends.

Worth noting for this clone: Compared with germline, one end of the junction differs, possibly owing to a read error. The chain carries TRBV18 and TRBJ1-3; D is uncertain. The CDR3 contains 12 residues. Germline-derived CDR1 and CDR2 are KGHSH and LQKENI. CDR3 coding DNA: TGTGCCAGCTCACCTCGATCAGGCCCCGGTCATTTT. Protein: CASSPRSGPGHF.

This clone was observed a single time. V and J are TRBV28 and TRBJ2-1; tentatively, D is TRBD1 (7 bases). The CDR3 length is 18 residues. Trimming took 2 bases from V and 4 from J, leaving 21 bases between them. Germline V gene lookup returns CDR1 MDHEN and CDR2 SYDVKM. CDR3 bases: TGTGCCAGCAGTTTACGTCTTAAAAGGAGGGGGCGGTACAATGAGCAGTTCTTC. Amino acid sequence: CASSLRLKRRGRYNEQFF.

This sequence joins TRBV5-6 and TRBJ1-6; possibly TRBD1 for D (6 bases). Germline V CDR1 and CDR2: SGHDT, YYEEEE. Between the trimmed V and J ends, which lost 4 bases and 9 bases, there was a span of 14 bases. The CDR3 consists of 14 residues. CDR3 loop: CASSANQQGSPLHF. In DNA form, the CDR3 reads TGTGCCAGCAGCGCGAATCAACAGGGTTCACCCCTCCACTTT.

The chain combines TRBV10-2 with TRBJ2-5, with 7 bases identical to TRBD1. With 8 bases clipped from V and 1 base from J, the junction kept 1 base outside the gene matches. Germline V gives CDR1 WSHSY, CDR2 SAAADI. The CDR3 contains 12 residues. The CDR3 coding sequence is TGCGCCAGCCGGGACAGCCAAGAGACCCAGTACTTC. Translated: CASRDSQETQYF.